A selection of T cell receptor beta chains follows, all from one sample in a study of early T cells in non-severe SARS-CoV-2 infection. TCRdb used MiXCR to reprocess the 5' RACE reads, holding one entry per CDR3 protein. The data contain more than 75,000 distinct CDR3 sequences, over 10% of them singletons. The specimen sequenced was whole blood. All receptors come from an adult who was a healthcare worker with PCR-confirmed SARS-CoV-2 infection or an uninfected control (not recorded which). CDR3s include the opening cysteine and the closing phenylalanine or tryptophan.

j_call: TRBJ2-3; v_call: TRBV2; cdr3_aa: CASSDGGTRSTDTQYF
j_call: TRBJ2-1; v_call: TRBV29-1; cdr3_aa: CSVEVSGSGSGEQFF
j_call: TRBJ2-7; v_call: TRBV28; cdr3_aa: CASSFGTGYEQYF
j_call: TRBJ1-6; v_call: TRBV10-3; cdr3_aa: CAISEQGDNSPLHF
j_call: TRBJ2-3; v_call: TRBV29-1; cdr3_aa: CSGDPGTDTQYF
j_call: TRBJ2-3; v_call: TRBV9; cdr3_aa: CASSARTGSVDTQYF
j_call: TRBJ2-3; v_call: TRBV20-1; cdr3_aa: CSASGPSNGTDTQYF
j_call: TRBJ1-5; v_call: TRBV4-1; cdr3_aa: CASSHENWYSNQPQHF
j_call: TRBJ1-4; v_call: TRBV25-1; cdr3_aa: CASSVRRATNEKLFF
j_call: TRBJ2-7; v_call: TRBV5-1; cdr3_aa: CASSPGLGYEQYF
j_call: TRBJ1-2; v_call: TRBV6-6; cdr3_aa: CASRPGGGYGYTF
j_call: TRBJ2-1; v_call: TRBV12-3/TRBV12-4; cdr3_aa: CASSLIAGGIEQFF
j_call: TRBJ1-6; v_call: TRBV27; cdr3_aa: CASSPSRAAYNSPLHF
j_call: TRBJ2-7; v_call: TRBV7-9; cdr3_aa: CASSLSGVTYEQYF
j_call: TRBJ2-3; v_call: TRBV20-1; cdr3_aa: CSAWSRPPGTDTQYF
j_call: TRBJ1-4; v_call: TRBV28; cdr3_aa: CASSLGGEKLFF
j_call: TRBJ1-4; v_call: TRBV12-3/TRBV12-4; cdr3_aa: CASPFRASAEKLFF
j_call: TRBJ2-1; v_call: TRBV9; cdr3_aa: CASSLRLAGGPNEQFF
j_call: TRBJ2-1; v_call: TRBV6-5; cdr3_aa: CASSSTGYNEQFF
j_call: TRBJ2-1; v_call: TRBV11-1; cdr3_aa: CASSQTELNEQFF
j_call: TRBJ1-6; v_call: TRBV10-1; cdr3_aa: CASSESRGLDSPLHF
j_call: TRBJ2-1; v_call: TRBV11-2; cdr3_aa: CASSSPGLAGGIHEQFF
j_call: TRBJ2-2; v_call: TRBV19; cdr3_aa: CASELAGGSGELFF
j_call: TRBJ2-3; v_call: TRBV7-2; cdr3_aa: CASSLWGGGTDTQYF
j_call: TRBJ2-1; v_call: TRBV4-1; cdr3_aa: CASSRGAGDEQFF
j_call: TRBJ2-1; v_call: TRBV28; cdr3_aa: CASSSTRAVNEQFF
j_call: TRBJ2-3; v_call: TRBV20-1; cdr3_aa: CSARSSTDTQYF
j_call: TRBJ1-2; v_call: TRBV5-6; cdr3_aa: CASSWGQNLGGYTF
j_call: TRBJ1-5; v_call: TRBV4-1; cdr3_aa: CASSHGTVSNQPQHF
j_call: TRBJ2-7; v_call: TRBV6-1; cdr3_aa: CAIRSGSSRLYEQYF
j_call: TRBJ1-1; v_call: TRBV20-1; cdr3_aa: CSVSPGPLEAFF
j_call: TRBJ2-1; v_call: TRBV10-3; cdr3_aa: CAISESSWEAEQFF
j_call: TRBJ2-1; v_call: TRBV4-2; cdr3_aa: CASSQEAPGTSGGNEQFF
j_call: TRBJ1-5; v_call: TRBV19; cdr3_aa: CASSLGRKGYSNQPQHF
j_call: TRBJ1-3; v_call: TRBV7-9; cdr3_aa: CASSYPRTTGNTIYF
j_call: TRBJ1-1; v_call: TRBV28; cdr3_aa: CASKVNTEAFF
j_call: TRBJ2-7; v_call: TRBV28; cdr3_aa: CASSSYPGLARYEQYF
j_call: TRBJ2-1; v_call: TRBV7-9; cdr3_aa: CASSLHLASYNEQFF
j_call: TRBJ2-5; v_call: TRBV19; cdr3_aa: CASSMFGAQETQYF
j_call: TRBJ2-4; v_call: TRBV21-1; cdr3_aa: CASSKKGVPKNIQYF
j_call: TRBJ2-1; v_call: TRBV28; cdr3_aa: CASREGTSGKFF
j_call: TRBJ2-7; v_call: TRBV13; cdr3_aa: CASSLGQGISYEQYF
j_call: TRBJ1-2; v_call: TRBV20-1; cdr3_aa: CSARIPWDTGYTF
j_call: TRBJ2-1; v_call: TRBV18; cdr3_aa: CASSPLSGSAYNEQFF
j_call: TRBJ2-7; v_call: TRBV5-1; cdr3_aa: CASSWDSLGEQYF
j_call: TRBJ2-5; v_call: TRBV3-1; cdr3_aa: CASSQDKGLAGAQETQYF
j_call: TRBJ2-7; v_call: TRBV2; cdr3_aa: CASTRESSYEQYF
j_call: TRBJ2-2; v_call: TRBV19; cdr3_aa: CASSRDRVNTGELFF
j_call: TRBJ2-3; v_call: TRBV14; cdr3_aa: CASSPGLAGGYDTQYF
j_call: TRBJ2-5; v_call: TRBV7-6; cdr3_aa: CASSLISRETQYF
j_call: TRBJ1-2; v_call: TRBV7-2; cdr3_aa: CASSYNSYGYTF
j_call: TRBJ1-1; v_call: TRBV28; cdr3_aa: CASSPTGKGPGTEAFF
j_call: TRBJ2-1; v_call: TRBV2; cdr3_aa: CASSDTESSYNEQFF